Listed here is a single T cell receptor (beta chain). Its antigen is not known. The same CDR3 arises from other DNA sequences in this sample as well. The data originate from a study of OX40 agonist ivuxolimab in advanced cancers. Study summary: The study treated patients with ivuxolimab, an agonistic anti-OX40 (CD134) antibody. Past anti-PD-1, anti-PD-L1 or anti-CTLA-4 therapy was accepted, and 40% to 50% had received some.

Study-level results: The CD4+ and CD8+ T cells in the blood had expanded clonally by week 6 at 0.1 to 3.0 mg/kg.

Germline values: CDR1 SGHVS, CDR2 FQNEAQ. The CDR3 consists of 13 residues. Germline trimming cut 8 bases from V and 8 bases from J; bases unmatched to any gene: 9. On cycle 4 day 1 and cycle 7 day 1, as well as at baseline, blood was sampled. This table comes from immunoSEQ multiplex PCR, and its TCRdb copy is limited to in-frame clones, with some not included. The table lists around 84,000 clones, about 93% of them singletons. The TCR comes from an adult with an advanced solid tumor such as melanoma, head and neck, liver or kidney cancer. Source: CD4+ or CD8+ T cells sorted from blood, taken in a trial of the OX40 agonist ivuxolimab. The rearrangement links TRBV7-8 to TRBJ1-1; 9 bases are shared with TRBD1. CDR3 protein: CASYFNTGGEAFF. CDR3 DNA: TGTGCCAGCTACTTTAATACAGGGGGCGAAGCTTTCTTT. The variable domain in full, completed from reference TRBV7-8 and TRBJ1-1, reads GAGVSQSPRYKVAKRGQDVALRCDPISGHVSLFWYQQALGQGPEFLTYFQNEAQLDKSGLPSDRFFAERPEGSVSTLKIQRTQQEDSAVYLCASYFNTGGEAFFGQGTRLTVV.